This T cell receptor beta chain was sequenced for a study of technical replicates of blood from a few donors. The data were produced by immunoSEQ multiplex PCR, yet TCRdb's version contains in-frame clones alone and is incomplete. The profile shows roughly 85,000 clones, approximately 95% of them singletons. The CDR3 has 16 amino acids. V trimming: 0 bases; J trimming: 2 bases; junction bases outside the gene matches: 3. CDR1 is KGHSH and CDR2 is LQKENI in the germline V gene. The specimen was T cells isolated from PBMCs. The V and J genes are TRBV18 and TRBJ2-7; 11 bases map to TRBD2. This receptor was taken from a human donor in good health. CDR3 residues: CASSPPTSGSTYEQYF. Here the CDR3 DNA reads TGTGCCAGCTCACCACCCACTAGCGGGAGTACCTACGAGCAGTACTTC.